This T cell receptor (beta chain) was documented in a study of blood T cell repertoires in COVID-19 (TCRdb year 2020). In terms of the full investigation: Collaborator samples came from the United States, Italy and Spain and covered acute and convalescent phases of COVID-19. The material from the prospective study consisted of cDNA or gDNA derived from T cells, B-cell-depleted T cells, or PBMCs. Where HLA class I and class II types were available, the types were taken from metadata supplied by the sample provider, not from assay-based typing. Sample metadata almost always included a de-identified subject ID, COVID-19 status, age in years and sex. The dataset comprised deeply sampled blood TCRbeta repertoires from subjects exposed to, actively infected with, or recovered from COVID-19. The repertoires were released in a freely available public database intended as a resource for research on the immune response to SARS-CoV-2. The samples were drawn from two sources: the first 160 participants of the ongoing ImmuneRACE study, and fewer than 1,500 subjects contributed by 6 global collaborators. The investigation overall reported the following: How much clinical and demographic metadata was included differed by source and by participant, and the metadata was provided uncurated.

V is cut by 5 bases and J by 4 bases, and the space between the germline ends is 13 bases. From the germline V gene, CDR1 is SGHTA and CDR2 is FQGNSA. The CDR3 has 14 amino acids, counting the end cysteine and phenylalanine. CDR3 DNA only is kept here, 42 bases in frame from base 1. The collaborating institutions used their own protocols to collect whole blood in K2EDTA tubes. For TCRbeta analysis, collaborators shipped samples in one of three forms: frozen whole blood, isolated PBMCs, or DNA extracted from either of those sample types. TCRbeta CDR3 regions were amplified from genomic DNA using the immunoSEQ Assay, a bias-controlled multiplex PCR. The paper's processing steps were these. Nucleated cell counts per sample were estimated from amplification of reference gene primers within the assay. To quantify the absolute abundance of each unique TCRbeta CDR3 rearrangement, sequence reads were collapsed and filtered. Productive Simpson clonality was computed per sample as the square root of Simpson's diversity index over productive rearrangements. TCRdb took over this immuneACCESS table, retaining in-frame rearrangements with V and J assigned. Such tables are incomplete; in checked studies, under half of the missing clones stem from an unresolved V gene, and the remainder is unexplained. The V and J calls and the clone size are those of that table, but D and trimming were determined from the DNA. The sample table lists about 340,000 clones, 80% to 90% of them with a count of one. The ten largest make up around 3% of the sample.

As for this clone: It lacks a known antigen. Base qualities are not recorded, but no much larger clone differs from it by a single base.

The clonotype comes from a man aged 25 to 45 with active or convalescent COVID-19. This chain is built from TRBV7-2 and TRBJ2-3, with the D gene uncertain. The sequenced material came from peripheral blood. CDR3 protein: CASSLSPGADTQYF. The DNA sequence is given as TGTGCCAGCAGCCTCTCGCCCGGAGCAGATACGCAGTATTTT.